This TCR beta chain was identified in a study of blood T cell repertoires in COVID-19. Study-wide background: Spain, Italy and the United States supplied samples that represented acute and convalescent COVID-19. PBMCs, B-cell-depleted T cells, or T cells were the source of the cDNA or gDNA that made up the material.

CDR3 length: 13 amino acids. J lost 8 bases, V lost 5 bases, and 7 bases had no gene match. CDR1 is SGHVS and CDR2 is FQNEAQ in the germline V gene. In the authors' workflow: Nucleated cell counts were estimated from reference gene primer amplification. Sequenced by immunoSEQ multiplex PCR; TCRdb stores in-frame clones only, minus some. That table gives V, J and clone size, and the DNA gave D and trimming. The table includes roughly 120,000 clones, over 60% detected once. The chain carries TRBV7-8 and TRBJ1-1; 8 bases agree with TRBD1. Source material: peripheral blood. This TCR was recovered from an elderly woman with acute or convalescent COVID-19. CDR3 bases: TGTGCCAGCAGCACCTCGGACAGGGCGGAAGCTTTCTTT. It translates to CASSTSDRAEAFF. Supplemented by reference TRBV7-8 and TRBJ1-1, the full variable domain reads GAGVSQSPRYKVAKRGQDVALRCDPISGHVSLFWYQQALGQGPEFLTYFQNEAQLDKSGLPSDRFFAERPEGSVSTLKIQRTQQEDSAVYLCASSTSDRAEAFFGQGTRLTVV.